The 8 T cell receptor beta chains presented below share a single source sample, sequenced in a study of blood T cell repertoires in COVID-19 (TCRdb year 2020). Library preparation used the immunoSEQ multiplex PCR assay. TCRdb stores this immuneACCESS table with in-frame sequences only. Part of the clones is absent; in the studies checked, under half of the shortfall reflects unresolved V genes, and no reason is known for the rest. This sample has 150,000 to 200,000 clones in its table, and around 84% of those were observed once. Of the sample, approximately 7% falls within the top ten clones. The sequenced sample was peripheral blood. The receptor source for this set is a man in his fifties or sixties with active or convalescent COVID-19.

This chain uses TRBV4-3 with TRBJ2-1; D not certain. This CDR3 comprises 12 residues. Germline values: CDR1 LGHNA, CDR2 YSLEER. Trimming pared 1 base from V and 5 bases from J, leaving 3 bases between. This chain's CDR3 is CASSQVDNEQFF. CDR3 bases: TGCGCCAGCAGCCAAGTAGACAATGAGCAGTTCTTC.

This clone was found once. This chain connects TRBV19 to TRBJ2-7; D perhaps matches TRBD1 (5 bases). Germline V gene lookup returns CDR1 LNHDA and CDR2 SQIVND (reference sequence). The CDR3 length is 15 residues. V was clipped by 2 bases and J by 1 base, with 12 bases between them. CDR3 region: CASSIRGEESYEQYF. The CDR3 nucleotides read TGTGCCAGTAGTATAAGGGGTGAGGAGTCCTACGAGCAGTACTTC.

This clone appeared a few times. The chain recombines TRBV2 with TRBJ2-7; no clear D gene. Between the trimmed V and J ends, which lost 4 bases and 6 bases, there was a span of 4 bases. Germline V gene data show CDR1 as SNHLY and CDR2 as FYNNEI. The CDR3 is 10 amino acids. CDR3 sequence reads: CASSGVEQYF. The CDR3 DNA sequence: TGTGCCAGCAGTGGAGTCGAGCAGTACTTC.

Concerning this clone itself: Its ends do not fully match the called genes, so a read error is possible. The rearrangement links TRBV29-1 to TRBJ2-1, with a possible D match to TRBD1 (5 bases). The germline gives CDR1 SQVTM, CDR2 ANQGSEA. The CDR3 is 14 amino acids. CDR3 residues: CSGQELDSYSEQFF. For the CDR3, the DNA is TGCAGCGGGCAGGAGCTAGACAGCTACAGTGAGCAGTTCTTC.

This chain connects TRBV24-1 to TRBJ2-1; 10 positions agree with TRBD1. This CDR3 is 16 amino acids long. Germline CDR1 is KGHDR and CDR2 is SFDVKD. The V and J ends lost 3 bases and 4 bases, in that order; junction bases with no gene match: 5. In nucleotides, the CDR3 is TGTGCCACCAGTGATGCCGGGACAGGGGTATACAATGAGCAGTTCTTC. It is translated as CATSDAGTGVYNEQFF.

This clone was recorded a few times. CDR3 amino acids: CASSVQGFDGYTF. The CDR3 DNA sequence: TGTGCCAGCAGCGTACAGGGTTTTGATGGCTACACCTTC. This chain uses TRBV9 with TRBJ1-2; tentatively, D is TRBD1 (5 bases). Germline V CDR1 and CDR2: SGDLS, YYNGEE. V shed 1 base and J shed 6 bases, with 10 bases lying between them. CDR3 length: 13 residues.

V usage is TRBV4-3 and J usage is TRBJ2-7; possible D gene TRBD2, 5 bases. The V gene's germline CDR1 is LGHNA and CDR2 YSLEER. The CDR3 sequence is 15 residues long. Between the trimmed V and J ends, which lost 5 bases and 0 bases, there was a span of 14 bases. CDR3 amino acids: CASSSRTGSSYEQYF. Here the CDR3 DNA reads TGCGCCAGCAGCAGCCGGACGGGAAGCTCCTACGAGCAGTACTTC.

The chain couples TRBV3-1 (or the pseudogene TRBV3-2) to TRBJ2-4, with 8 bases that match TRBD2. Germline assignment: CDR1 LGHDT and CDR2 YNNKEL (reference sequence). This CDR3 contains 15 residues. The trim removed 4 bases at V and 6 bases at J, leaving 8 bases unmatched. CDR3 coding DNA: TGTGCCAGCAGCCTAGCTAGCGGGCATGGAAACATTCAGTACTTC. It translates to CASSLASGHGNIQYF.